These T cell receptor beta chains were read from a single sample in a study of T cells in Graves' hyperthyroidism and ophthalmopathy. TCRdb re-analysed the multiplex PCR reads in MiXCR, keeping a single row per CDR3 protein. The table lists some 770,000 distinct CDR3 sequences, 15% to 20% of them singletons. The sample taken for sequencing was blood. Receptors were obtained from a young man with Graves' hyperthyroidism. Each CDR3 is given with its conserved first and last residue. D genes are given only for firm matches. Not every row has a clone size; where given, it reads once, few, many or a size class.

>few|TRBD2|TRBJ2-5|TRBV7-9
TGTGCCAGCAGCCAGGGAGGGTTGAAGACCCAGTACTTC
CASSQGGLKTQYF
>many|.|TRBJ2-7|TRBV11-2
TGTGCCAGCAGCTTAGGGCCAGGGTTTGGCGGGTACGAGCAGTACTTC
CASSLGPGFGGYEQYF
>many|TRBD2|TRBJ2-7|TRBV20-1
TGCAGTGCTAGTAGGGTTCTAGCGGATTACGAGCAGTACTTC
CSASRVLADYEQYF
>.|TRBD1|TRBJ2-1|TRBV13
TGTGCCAGCAGCCCGGGGACAGAGCAACCGTTCGAGCAGTTCTTC
CASSPGTEQPFEQFF
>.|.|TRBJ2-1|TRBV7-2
TGTGCCAGCAGCTTAACAACCGCTAGTGATGAGCAGTTCTTC
CASSLTTASDEQFF
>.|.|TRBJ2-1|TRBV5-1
TGCGCCAGCAGCACAGACTGGAATGAGCAGTTCTTC
CASSTDWNEQFF
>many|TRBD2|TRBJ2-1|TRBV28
TGTGCCAGCTTCCTAGCGGGAGAATCCCACAATGAGCAGTTCTTC
CASFLAGESHNEQFF
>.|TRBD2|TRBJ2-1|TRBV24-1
TGTGCCACCAGTGATTGGACTAGCGGAACCTCCTACAATGAGCAGTTCTTC
CATSDWTSGTSYNEQFF
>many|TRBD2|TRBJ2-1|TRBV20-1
TGCAGTGCTTTGGGACTAGCGGGAGGACGGAATGAGCAGTTCTTC
CSALGLAGGRNEQFF
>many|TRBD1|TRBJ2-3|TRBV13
TGTGCCAGCGTACCCGAGACCGGACAGGGCTCCACAGATACGCAGTATTTT
CASVPETGQGSTDTQYF
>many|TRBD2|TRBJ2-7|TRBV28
TGTGCCAGTCTTGAACGCGGGGGTTATAGCTCCTACGAGCAGTACTTC
CASLERGGYSSYEQYF
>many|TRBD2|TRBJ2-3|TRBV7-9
TGTGCCAGCAGCTGGGAGCGGGAGATGGATACGCAGTATTTT
CASSWEREMDTQYF
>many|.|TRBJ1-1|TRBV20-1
TGCAGTGCTAGAACGCCAGCAGGGGCATTGAGTGAAGCTTTCTTT
CSARTPAGALSEAFF
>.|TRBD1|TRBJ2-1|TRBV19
TGTGCCAGTAGTATTCAAGGGGGCGGCGTGCAGTTCTTC
CASSIQGGGVQFF
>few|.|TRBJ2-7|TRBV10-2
TGCGCCAGCCTCGAGACGGATTCCTACGAGCAGTACTTC
CASLETDSYEQYF
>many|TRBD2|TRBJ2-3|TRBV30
TGTGCCTGGAGTGTGCGGGGGATTGATACGCAGTATTTT
CAWSVRGIDTQYF
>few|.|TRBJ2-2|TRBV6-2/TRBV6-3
TGTGCCAGCAGATACACAGAGGAAAACACCGGGGAGCTGTTTTTT
CASRYTEENTGELFF
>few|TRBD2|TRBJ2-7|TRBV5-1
TGCGCCAGCAGCTTGGTAGCGGGAAGGAGCTACGAGCAGTACTTC
CASSLVAGRSYEQYF
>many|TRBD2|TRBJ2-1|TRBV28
TGTGCCAGCAGTTTTGCAGGGACTAGCGCCAATGAGCAGTTCTTC
CASSFAGTSANEQFF
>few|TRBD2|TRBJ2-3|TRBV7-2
TGTGCCAGCAGCTTAGGGCGGCTAGCGGGAGTCGCGGATACGCAGTATTTT
CASSLGRLAGVADTQYF
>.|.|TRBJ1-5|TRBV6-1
TGTGCCAGCAGTGACCAAGGTCAGCCCCAGCATTTT
CASSDQGQPQHF
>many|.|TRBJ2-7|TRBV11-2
TGTGCCAGCAGCGCAAACCCCGGTGAGGACGAGCAGTACTTC
CASSANPGEDEQYF
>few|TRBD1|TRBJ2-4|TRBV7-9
TGTGCCAGCAGCAAAGATGGGACAGGCCTCTCCAAAAACATTCAGTACTTC
CASSKDGTGLSKNIQYF
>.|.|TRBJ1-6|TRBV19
TGTGCCAGTAGTATCGGACAAGGGAATTCACCCCTCCACTTT
CASSIGQGNSPLHF
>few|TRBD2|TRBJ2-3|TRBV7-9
TGTGCCAGCAGACCGGGGGGGGCAGCTAGCACAGATACGCAGTATTTT
CASRPGGAASTDTQYF
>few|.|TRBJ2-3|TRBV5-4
TGTGCCAGCAGCTTGGCGGGACTCCGCGGAGATACGCAGTATTTT
CASSLAGLRGDTQYF
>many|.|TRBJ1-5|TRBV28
TGTGCCAGCAGTCCCTCAAGTGGCAATCAGCCCCAGCATTTT
CASSPSSGNQPQHF
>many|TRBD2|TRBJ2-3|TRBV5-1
TGCGCCAGCAGCGCGGGGACTACGGATACGCAGTATTTT
CASSAGTTDTQYF
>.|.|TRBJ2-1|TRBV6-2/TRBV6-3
TGTGCCAGCAGTGGGCCCTCAGACAATGAGCAGTTCTTC
CASSGPSDNEQFF
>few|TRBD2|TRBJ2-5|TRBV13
TGTGCCAGCAGCTTAGAACTCGGGACTAGCGGGAGGGCCAAAAAGACCCAGTACTTC
CASSLELGTSGRAKKTQYF
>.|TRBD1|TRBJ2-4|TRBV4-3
TGCGCCAGCAGCCAGGGGACAGGGGGAAAAAACATTCAGTACTTC
CASSQGTGGKNIQYF
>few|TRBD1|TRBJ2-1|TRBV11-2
TGTGCCAGCAGCTTAGATCGGGGAACAGGGGCATACAATGAGCAGTTCTTC
CASSLDRGTGAYNEQFF
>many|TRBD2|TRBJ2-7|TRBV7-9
TGTGCCAGCAGCCCCTCCGGGACTAGCTCCTACGAGCAGTACTTC
CASSPSGTSSYEQYF
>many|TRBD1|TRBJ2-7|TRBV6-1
TGTGCCAGTCTTTTTCCGGGACAGAAGTACGAGCAGTACTTC
CASLFPGQKYEQYF
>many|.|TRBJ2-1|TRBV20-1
TGCAGTCCAAGCTCGGGAGAGGATGAGCAGTTCTTC
CSPSSGEDEQFF
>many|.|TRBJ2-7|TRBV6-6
TGTGCCAGCAGTTACTCAAGGGGTTACGAGCAGTACTTC
CASSYSRGYEQYF
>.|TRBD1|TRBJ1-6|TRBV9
TGTGCCAGCAGCACCGGGACAGACCGCCTAAATTCACCCCTCCACTTT
CASSTGTDRLNSPLHF
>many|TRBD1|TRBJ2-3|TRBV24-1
TGTGCCACCAGTGACCCACAGGGGTTTGGAACAGATACGCAGTATTTT
CATSDPQGFGTDTQYF
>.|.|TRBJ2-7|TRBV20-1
TGCAGTGCTAGAGAGGGCCCCCTGGTTCTTCCCCCGTCCTACGAGCAGTACTTC
CSAREGPLVLPPSYEQYF
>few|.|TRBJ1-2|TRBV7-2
TGTGCCAGCAGCCTACGGGCCCAGGAAATCTATGGCTACACCTTC
CASSLRAQEIYGYTF
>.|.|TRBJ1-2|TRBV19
TGTGCCAGTAGTATCCCCGGGAGGGGTAATGGCTACACCTTC
CASSIPGRGNGYTF
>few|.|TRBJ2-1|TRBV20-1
TGCAGTGCTAGAGGTTGGACGGGAGAACTCTCCTACAATGAGCAGTTCTTC
CSARGWTGELSYNEQFF
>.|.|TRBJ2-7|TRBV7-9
TGTGCCAGCAGCCGAAGCGGGTCCCGTCTCTACGAGCAGTACTTC
CASSRSGSRLYEQYF
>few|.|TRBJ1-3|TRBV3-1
TGTGCCAGCAGCCCCAAACAGCACAGAGACTCTGGAAACACCATATATTTT
CASSPKQHRDSGNTIYF
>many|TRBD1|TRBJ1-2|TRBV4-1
TGCGCCAGCAGCCCCTACAGGGGATGGCCCTATGGCTACACCTTC
CASSPYRGWPYGYTF
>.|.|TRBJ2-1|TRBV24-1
TGTGCCACCAGTGAGCCCGGGACAGAGCAGTTCTTC
CATSEPGTEQFF
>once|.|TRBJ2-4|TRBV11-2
TGTGCCAGCAGCCCCCGGGAGTGGGGGAACATTCAGTACTTC
CASSPREWGNIQYF
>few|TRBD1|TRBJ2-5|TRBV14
TGTGCCAGCAGCCTTTGGACAGGGGGAGTACAAGAGACCCAGTACTTC
CASSLWTGGVQETQYF
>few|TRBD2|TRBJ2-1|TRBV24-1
TGTGCCACCAGTGGGGGAGGAGCGGGAGGGCTCTACAATGAGCAGTTCTTC
CATSGGGAGGLYNEQFF
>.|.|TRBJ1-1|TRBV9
TGTGCCAGCAGCGTAGCCGGACAGATGAACACTGAAGCTTTCTTT
CASSVAGQMNTEAFF
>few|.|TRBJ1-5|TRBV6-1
TGTGCCAGCAGTGAATGGGGTAGGGACCTACGCAGCAATCAGCCCCAGCATTTT
CASSEWGRDLRSNQPQHF